This T cell receptor beta chain was recovered during a study of cytomegalovirus exposure and HLA in healthy donors. About the study: An early release of data contained some 80 million unique TCRs, which came from HLA-typed donors.

V shed 4 bases, J shed 8 bases, and the junction held 3 bases outside the gene matches. The CDR3 covers 13 residues. CDR1 and CDR2 from the germline V gene are KGHSH and LQKENI. PCR amplification relied on 60 Vbeta primers (plus 13 Jbeta primers). This table comes from immunoSEQ multiplex PCR, and its TCRdb copy is limited to in-frame clones, with some not included. The sample contains tens of thousands of clones, roughly 85% of which appear only once. V usage is TRBV18 and J usage is TRBJ1-2, with 11 bases matching TRBD1. The sequencing sample was made of PBMCs. This TCR derives from a female donor in good health and CMV-seronegative. CDR3 DNA sequence: TGTGCCAGCTCACAGGGACAGGGGGAAGGCTACACCTTC. The encoded protein is CASSQGQGEGYTF.